A single sample is the source of the 29 T cell receptor beta chains below, sequenced in a study of blood T cell repertoires in COVID-19. Profiling relied on immunoSEQ multiplex PCR, and the TCRdb table lists in-frame clones only, not all of them. The sample has a few hundred thousand clones, around four fifths seen once; the top ten hold just under 20%. The specimen was peripheral blood. The receptors derive from a young man with active or convalescent COVID-19.

V is TRBV19 and J is TRBJ2-1; D may be TRBD2 (6 bases). The V and J ends lost 0 bases and 4 bases respectively, with 10 bases between them. Germline CDR1 reads LNHDA; CDR2 reads SQIVND (reference sequence). The CDR3 is 15 amino acids. The CDR3 coding sequence is TGTGCCAGTAGTATAGACACGGGGGAATACAATGAGCAGTTCTTC. Residues: CASSIDTGEYNEQFF.

The chain links TRBV7-9 to TRBJ1-1; possible D gene TRBD1, 5 bases. The V gene's germline CDR1 is SEHNR and CDR2 FQNEAQ (reference sequence). CDR3 size: 14 residues. V was shortened by 3 bases and J by 1 base, with 9 bases between the two germline ends. In DNA, the CDR3 is TGTGCCAGCAGCTTTTCCAGGGAGAACACTGAAGCTTTCTTT. Residues: CASSFSRENTEAFF.

This sequence joins TRBV7-2 and TRBJ2-1, with a weak D call TRBD2 (8 bases). V was trimmed by 8 bases and J by 4 bases, leaving 18 bases between them. Germline lookup yields CDR1 SGHTA and CDR2 FQGNSA. The length of the CDR3 is 15 residues. CDR3 residues: CASWGREGAYNEQFF. The CDR3 DNA follows: TGTGCCAGCTGGGGACGGGAGGGGGCGTACAATGAGCAGTTCTTC.

The chain is built from TRBV29-1 and TRBJ2-7; a possible D gene is TRBD2 (5 bases). This CDR3 comprises 11 residues. Trimming pared 6 bases from V and 2 bases from J, leaving 8 bases between. CDR1 is SQVTM and CDR2 is ANQGSEA in the germline V gene. The CDR3 DNA reads as TGCAGCGTGGGAGAGACCTACGAGCAGTACTTC. Protein product: CSVGETYEQYF.

The chain links TRBV27 to TRBJ2-1; D gene uncertain. CDR1 is MNHEY, CDR2 SMNVEV, per germline (reference sequence). V lost 5 bases, J lost 4 bases, and 18 bases lay in between. The CDR3 contains 16 residues. CDR3 sequence (DNA): TGTGCCAGCAGTCTGCGTCTGTCCCTCTCTTACAATGAGCAGTTCTTC. Translated, it gives CASSLRLSLSYNEQFF.

The V call is TRBV9, the J call TRBJ2-2, with TRBD2 matching 10 bases. Per germline, CDR1 SGDLS and CDR2 YYNGEE. The length of the CDR3 is 16 residues. The junction had 8 bases not matched to a gene; V was cut back by 3 bases and J by 6 bases. As DNA, the CDR3 is TGTGCCAGCAGCGAACCGGGACTAGCGTTTTCCGGGGAGCTGTTTTTT. Its translation: CASSEPGLAFSGELFF.

The chain links TRBV24-1 to TRBJ2-2; a weak D match, TRBD1 (5 bases). This CDR3 spans 16 amino acids. Germline V gene data show CDR1 as KGHDR and CDR2 as SFDVKD. Trimming took off 1 base at V and 2 bases at J, with 10 bases between the two ends. CDR3 bases: TGTGCCACCAGTGATTTTTCCAGGGCCAACACCGGGGAGCTGTTTTTT. This encodes CATSDFSRANTGELFF.

This chain uses TRBV7-9 with TRBJ1-2; TRBD1 agrees at 9 bases. J was trimmed by 2 bases and V by 7 bases; bases with no gene match: 11. CDR1 SEHNR and CDR2 FQNEAQ come from the germline V gene (reference sequence). This CDR3 region has 16 residues. This CDR3 is CASNQRLGQGNYGYTF. The CDR3 nucleotides are TGTGCCAGCAACCAACGCCTGGGACAGGGAAACTATGGCTACACCTTC. The full variable domain, with the rest looked up from reference TRBV7-9 and TRBJ1-2, is DTGVSQNPRHKITKRGQNVTFRCDPISEHNRLYWYRQTLGQGPEFLTYFQNEAQLEKSRLLSDRFSAERPKGSFSTLEIQRTEQGDSAMYLCASNQRLGQGNYGYTFGSGTRLTVV.

This chain uses TRBV4-2 with TRBJ1-1; TRBD1 matches at 12 bases. The CDR3 is made up of 18 amino acids. V shed 4 bases and J 4 bases; nucleotides not matched to a gene: 13. Germline CDR1 LGHNA, CDR2 YNFKEQ. CDR3 nucleotides: TGTGCCAGCAGCCTCCCCACCCCGGGACAGGGGGCGGGCACTGAAGCTTTCTTT. Translated: CASSLPTPGQGAGTEAFF.

The chain combines TRBV11-2 with TRBJ2-5; D call uncertain. CDR3 length: 15 amino acids. CDR1 is SGHAT, CDR2 FQNNGV, per germline. V shed 2 bases and J shed 4 bases, with 14 bases lying between them. CDR3 residues: CASSLHQQVGETQYF. The CDR3 bases are TGTGCCAGCAGCTTACATCAGCAGGTCGGAGAGACCCAGTACTTC. Variable domain in full (rest from reference TRBV11-2 and TRBJ2-5): EAGVAQSPRYKIIEKRQSVAFWCNPISGHATLYWYQQILGQGPKLLIQFQNNGVVDDSQLPKDRFSAERLKGVDSTLKIQPAKLEDSAVYLCASSLHQQVGETQYFGPGTRLLVL.

V and J are TRBV7-2 and TRBJ2-5; D possibly corresponds to TRBD2 (6 bases). The V gene's germline CDR1 is SGHTA and CDR2 FQGNSA. This CDR3 spans 15 amino acids. V was shortened by 0 bases and J by 5 bases, with 13 bases between the two germline ends. Here the CDR3 DNA reads TGTGCCAGCAGCTTAGCGGGGGGAATAGGGGAGACCCAGTACTTC. This encodes CASSLAGGIGETQYF.

CDR3 in amino acids: CAWSKDRGTGYTF. CDR3 DNA sequence: TGTGCCTGGAGTAAGGACAGGGGAACAGGCTACACCTTC. This rearrangement joins TRBV30 to TRBJ1-2; 9 bases map to TRBD1. In germline, CDR1 is GTSNPN, CDR2 SVGIG (reference sequence). The CDR3 runs to 13 residues. Losses at the gene ends were 2 bases for V and 8 bases for J; bases not matched to a gene: 6.

The chain has TRBV9 and TRBJ2-7, with D possibly TRBD2 on 5 matching bases. V lost 4 bases, J lost 3 bases, and 14 bases lay in between. This CDR3 is built from 14 residues. Germline V CDR1 and CDR2: SGDLS, YYNGEE. The CDR3 sequence: CASSPGLANYEQYF. DNA of the CDR3: TGTGCCAGCAGCCCCGGCCTAGCAAACTACGAGCAGTACTTC.

This chain connects TRBV12-3 or TRBV12-4 to TRBJ2-1; D might be TRBD1 (6 bases). Trimming left V 9 bases short and J 8 bases short, with 17 bases between. The CDR3 runs 13 residues. Written as DNA, the CDR3 is TGTGCCAGTAAATCCCGGGACATCGATGAGCAGTTCTTC. Translating gives CASKSRDIDEQFF.

This chain links TRBV18 with TRBJ2-1, with 11 positions matching TRBD1. This CDR3 is built from 16 residues. CDR1 KGHSH and CDR2 LQKENI come from the germline V gene. Trimming took 2 bases from V and 5 from J; bases not matched to a gene: 5. The CDR3 sequence is CASSPTPGQGDNEQFF. CDR3 bases: TGTGCCAGCTCACCAACTCCGGGACAGGGGGACAATGAGCAGTTCTTC.

J is TRBJ2-1 and V is TRBV3-1 (or the pseudogene TRBV3-2), with 11 bases matching TRBD2. The CDR3 has 17 amino acids. In germline, CDR1 is LGHDT, CDR2 YNNKEL (reference sequence). J gave up 2 bases and V 2 bases, and 5 bases lay outside the gene matches. The CDR3, as DNA: TGTGCCAGCAGCCAAATAGGGACTAGCGGCCCCTACAATGAGCAGTTCTTC. This encodes CASSQIGTSGPYNEQFF.

The chain employs TRBV2 and TRBJ2-3, with a weak D call TRBD2 (5 bases). Germline-derived CDR1 and CDR2 are SNHLY and FYNNEI. V shed 5 bases and J shed 2 bases, with 8 bases lying between them. The CDR3 sequence is 13 residues long. The CDR3 nucleotides read TGTGCCAGCAGTCGGACTTCCACAGATACGCAGTATTTT. Translated, it gives CASSRTSTDTQYF.

This clone was counted once. The chain is built from TRBV7-3 and TRBJ1-1; D unclear. Germline CDR1 reads SGHTA; CDR2 reads FQGTGA. CDR3 length equals 13 residues. The germline V and J ends were trimmed by 0 bases and 4 bases, with 6 bases remaining between them. The CDR3 DNA reads as TGTGCCAGCAGCTTAACCCCCCTCACTGAAGCTTTCTTT. This encodes CASSLTPLTEAFF.

This clone has just one count. The chain is built from TRBV4-3 and TRBJ1-2; D not resolved. Trimming took 5 bases from V and 8 from J, leaving 15 bases between them. The CDR3 runs to 13 residues. CDR1 and CDR2 (germline): LGHNA, YSLEER. DNA for the CDR3: TGCGCCAGCAGCGTGACGGAGGCTGGGGGCTACACCTTC. This codes for CASSVTEAGGYTF.

The chain couples TRBV27 to TRBJ2-5, with D tentatively TRBD1 (6 bases). Trimming pared 4 bases from V and 9 bases from J, leaving 15 bases between. Looked up from germline, CDR1 is MNHEY and CDR2 is SMNVEV (reference sequence). The length of the CDR3 is 13 residues. CDR3 in amino acids: CASSWDIRVAQYF. DNA for the CDR3: TGTGCCAGCAGTTGGGACATACGAGTGGCCCAGTACTTC.

This clone was observed once. The chain links TRBV28 to TRBJ2-7; TRBD2 aligns across 7 bases. CDR1 is MDHEN and CDR2 is SYDVKM in the germline V gene. J lost 5 bases, V lost 1 base, and 11 bases had no gene match. The CDR3 length is 16 residues. DNA for the CDR3: TGTGCCAGCAGTTTATTCCTTGTGACTAGCTTCAACGAGCAGTACTTC. Residues: CASSLFLVTSFNEQYF.

The genes are TRBV5-4 and TRBJ1-4; the match to TRBD1 covers 8 bases. With 4 bases clipped from V and 8 bases from J, the junction kept 13 bases outside the gene matches. Per the germline V gene, CDR1 is SGHNT and CDR2 is YYREEE (reference sequence). This CDR3 is 16 amino acids long. The CDR3 nucleotides are TGTGCCAGCAGCCTGGGGGCGGACAGGGTTCGAGAAAAACTGTTTTTT. This codes for CASSLGADRVREKLFF.

The chain carries TRBV2 and TRBJ2-3, with TRBD1 identical over 7 bases. V gave up 7 bases and J gave up 10 bases; unmatched junction bases: 11. Per the germline V gene, CDR1 is SNHLY and CDR2 is FYNNEI. The CDR3 spans 13 residues. DNA of the CDR3: TGTGCCAGCATTCCCGCGACAGGGAAGGCGCAGTATTTT. Amino acid sequence: CASIPATGKAQYF. Full variable domain (remainder filled in from reference TRBV2 and TRBJ2-3): EPEVTQTPSHQVTQMGQEVILRCVPISNHLYFYWYRQILGQKVEFLVSFYNNEISEKSEIFDDQFSVERPDGSNFTLKIRSTKLEDSAMYFCASIPATGKAQYFGPGTRLTVL.

This rearrangement joins TRBV2 to TRBJ1-2; D possibly corresponds to TRBD1 (6 bases). CDR1 is SNHLY and CDR2 is FYNNEI in the germline V gene. The CDR3 runs to 13 residues. V gave up 6 bases and J gave up 8 bases, with 16 bases separating them. The CDR3 region is CASRETGREGYTF. The CDR3 DNA reads as TGTGCCAGCAGGGAAACAGGGAGGGAGGGCTACACCTTC.

Notes on this clone: Compared with germline, one end of the junction differs, possibly owing to a read error. J is TRBJ1-1 and V is TRBV7-9; TRBD1 might be the D (6 bases). Germline V gives CDR1 SEHNR, CDR2 FQNEAQ (reference sequence). This CDR3 spans 12 amino acids. CDR3 in DNA: TGTGCCAGCAGCCTCGCACAGGGTAAAATCCCTTTT. It specifies CASSLAQGKIPF.

This chain joins TRBV4-1 and TRBJ2-4; unclear D gene. Trimming removed 4 bases at V and 7 bases at J, with 14 bases between. Germline CDR1 is MGHRA and CDR2 is YSYEKL. The CDR3 consists of 14 residues. The CDR3 bases are TGCGCCAGCAGCCGAGAGCCACTGGTCAACATTCAGTACTTC. Translation: CASSREPLVNIQYF.

This clone was picked up one time. This sequence joins TRBV6-5 and TRBJ1-6; D is ambiguous. Per germline, CDR1 MNHEY and CDR2 SVGAGI. The CDR3 is made up of 15 amino acids. The V end lost 10 bases, the J end lost 0 bases, and 13 bases lay between the germline ends. The chain's CDR3 is CATNRGSSYNSPLHF. The CDR3 DNA is TGTGCCACCAACCGGGGTAGCTCCTATAATTCACCCCTCCACTTT.

V is TRBV5-1 and J is TRBJ2-3; TRBD2 agrees at 7 bases. Unmatched junction bases numbered 4, after V lost 6 bases and J lost 6 bases. Germline values: CDR1 SGHRS, CDR2 YFSETQ. This CDR3 comprises 12 residues. The CDR3 sequence is CASNGGMDTQYF. The CDR3 DNA reads as TGCGCCAGCAACGGGGGGATGGATACGCAGTATTTT. Based on the CDR3 plus reference TRBV5-1 and TRBJ2-3, the full variable domain is KAGVTQTPRYLIKTRGQQVTLSCSPISGHRSVSWYQQTPGQGLQFLFEYFSETQRNKGNFPGRFSGRQFSNSRSEMNVSTLELGDSALYLCASNGGMDTQYFGPGTRLTVL.

This clone has more than one count but fewer than ten. The J gene is TRBJ2-1, the V gene TRBV7-3; D unresolved. V lost 2 bases and J lost 6, with 8 bases in between. CDR3 length: 13 amino acids. CDR1 and CDR2 (germline): SGHTA, FQGTGA. CDR3 in amino acids: CASSLSSLNEQFF. DNA of the CDR3: TGTGCCAGCAGCTTATCTTCCCTCAATGAGCAGTTCTTC.